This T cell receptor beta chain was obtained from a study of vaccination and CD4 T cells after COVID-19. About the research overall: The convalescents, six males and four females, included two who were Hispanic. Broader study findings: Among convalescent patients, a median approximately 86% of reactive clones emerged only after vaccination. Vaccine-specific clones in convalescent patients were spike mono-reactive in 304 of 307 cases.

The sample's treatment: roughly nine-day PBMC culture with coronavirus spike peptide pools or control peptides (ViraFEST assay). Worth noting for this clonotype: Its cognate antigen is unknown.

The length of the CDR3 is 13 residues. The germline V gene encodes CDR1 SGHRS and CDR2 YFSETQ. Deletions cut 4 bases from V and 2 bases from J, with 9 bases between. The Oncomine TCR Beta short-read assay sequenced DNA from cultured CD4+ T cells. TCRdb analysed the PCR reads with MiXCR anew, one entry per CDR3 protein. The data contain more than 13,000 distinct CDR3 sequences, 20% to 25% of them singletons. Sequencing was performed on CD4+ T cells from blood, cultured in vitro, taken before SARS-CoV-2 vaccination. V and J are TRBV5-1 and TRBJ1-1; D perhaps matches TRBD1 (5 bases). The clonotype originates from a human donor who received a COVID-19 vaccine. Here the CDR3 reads CASSGGINTEAFF. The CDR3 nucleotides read TGCGCCAGCAGCGGGGGAATTAACACTGAAGCTTTCTTT.